This entry lists 27 T cell receptor beta chains sequenced from one sample in a study of T-cell memory formation after mild COVID-19. Each CDR3 protein gets one entry after TCRdb re-called the 5' RACE reads with MiXCR. The table includes 80,000 to 90,000 distinct CDR3 sequences, more than 20% detected once. The sequenced sample consisted of PBMCs or a T cell subset sorted from them (not recorded which). Receptor source: a man aged 18 to 30 who had mild COVID-19 (a few samples of this study predate the infection). Cell type and time point are not known.

This clonotype was recorded a few times. The rearrangement uses TRBV6-5 and TRBJ2-2, with D possibly being TRBD1 (5 bases). CDR3 length: 13 amino acids. Trimming took 11 bases from V and 4 from J, leaving 14 bases between them. Per germline, CDR1 MNHEY and CDR2 SVGAGI. The CDR3 nucleotides read TGTGCCTGCACAGGCCGTACCACCGGGGAGCTGTTTTTT. It yields the protein CACTGRTTGELFF.

The rearrangement joins TRBV4-1 to TRBJ1-1; D is unclear. Germline CDR1 MGHRA, CDR2 YSYEKL. The V and J ends lost 7 bases and 7 bases respectively, with 10 bases between them. The CDR3 runs to 11 residues. The CDR3 region has the DNA TGCGCCAGCACCAACGGAGGTGAAGCTTTCTTT. Protein sequence: CASTNGGEAFF.

V gene TRBV5-6 combines with J gene TRBJ2-3, with no clear D. The CDR3 length is 13 residues. V was pared by 4 bases and J by 3 bases, with 9 bases between. Germline V gene sequence: CDR1 SGHDT, CDR2 YYEEEE. The DNA for the CDR3 is TGTGCCAGCAGCCCAGCTCTGACAGATACGCAGTATTTT. Translated, it gives CASSPALTDTQYF.

The rearrangement links TRBV5-1 to TRBJ2-7, with D maybe TRBD1 (6 bases). The CDR3 consists of 15 residues. The germline V gene has CDR1 SGHRS and CDR2 YFSETQ. V was shortened by 2 bases and J by 0 bases, with 12 bases between the two germline ends. The CDR3 DNA is TGCGCCAGCAGCTTTACTTCGGACAGCTCCTACGAGCAGTACTTC. Translation gives CASSFTSDSSYEQYF.

This chain connects TRBV7-2 to TRBJ1-2; 8 bases are shared with TRBD1. V lost 5 bases and J lost 8; bases outside the gene matches: 7. This CDR3 comprises 13 residues. Germline-derived CDR1 and CDR2 are SGHTA and FQGNSA. CDR3 in amino acids: CASSPGQAEGYTF. CDR3 coding DNA: TGTGCCAGCAGCCCGGGACAGGCGGAAGGCTACACCTTC.

This clonotype was counted only a few times. V and J are TRBV12-3 or TRBV12-4 and TRBJ1-2, with TRBD1 as a possible D gene (5 bases). Trimming left V 5 bases short and J 2 bases short, with 18 bases between. The CDR3 length is 16 residues. CDR3 in amino acids: CASSARAGGDNYGYTF. CDR3 in DNA: TGTGCCAGCAGTGCCCGGGCCGGGGGAGACAACTATGGCTACACCTTC.

This clonotype has a handful of counts. CDR3 coding DNA: TGTGCCAGCAGCCCACCGGGACTAGCGGCGAGAGATACGCAGTATTTT. It yields the protein CASSPPGLAARDTQYF. This chain connects TRBV7-9 to TRBJ2-3; 11 nucleotides agree with TRBD2. With V trimmed by 5 bases and J by 5 bases, 9 bases remained unmatched. Germline V gene sequence: CDR1 SEHNR, CDR2 FQNEAQ (reference sequence). This CDR3 region has 16 residues.

This rearrangement joins TRBV2 to TRBJ1-5, with 8 bases that match TRBD1. CDR1 is SNHLY, CDR2 FYNNEI, per germline. V shed 5 bases, J shed 6 bases, and the junction held 9 bases outside the gene matches. This CDR3 region has 15 residues. DNA for the CDR3: TGTGCCAGCAGTTTGGGACAGGAGCTTATTCAGCCCCAGCATTTT. Translation gives CASSLGQELIQPQHF.

This clonotype came up a few times. The chain links TRBV7-2 to TRBJ2-3; D not certain. Germline CDR1 and CDR2: SGHTA and FQGNSA. This CDR3 comprises 15 residues. Trimming removed 7 bases from V and 6 bases from J, with 20 bases in between. CDR3 in DNA: TGTGCCAGCAAAACCGGGCTCACGTGGACGGATACGCAGTATTTT. Encoded protein: CASKTGLTWTDTQYF. Looking up the rest from reference TRBV7-2 and TRBJ2-3 gives the full variable domain: GAGVSQSPSNKVTEKGKDVELRCDPISGHTALYWYRQSLGQGLEFLIYFQGNSAPDKSGLPSDRFSAERTGGSVSTLTIQRTQQEDSAVYLCASKTGLTWTDTQYFGPGTRLTVL.

This clonotype was found a few times. The V gene is TRBV11-2, the J gene TRBJ2-1, with TRBD2 matching over 10 bases. Germline V gives CDR1 SGHAT, CDR2 FQNNGV. The CDR3 totals 16 residues. V was pared by 3 bases and J by 5 bases, with 7 bases of the junction left unmatched. The DNA for the CDR3 is TGTGCCAGCAGCTTTTCCCTAGCGGGGGATAACAATGAGCAGTTCTTC. Translating gives CASSFSLAGDNNEQFF.

This clonotype was seen many times. The rearrangement links TRBV12-3 or TRBV12-4 to TRBJ1-1, with TRBD1 as a possible D gene (5 bases). Deletions cut 5 bases from V and 4 bases from J, with 14 bases between. The CDR3 totals 14 residues. In nucleotides, the CDR3 is TGTGCCAGCAGTCGGGGACCGGGTAGCACTGAAGCTTTCTTT. It yields the protein CASSRGPGSTEAFF.

The rearrangement joins TRBV20-1 to TRBJ2-1, with TRBD2 matching over 7 bases. The trim removed 6 bases at V and 8 bases at J, leaving 16 bases unmatched. This CDR3 is built from 15 residues. CDR1 is DFQATT, CDR2 SNEGSKA, per germline (reference sequence). Here the CDR3 DNA reads TGCAGTGCAAATGCACCGGGACTACCCTTATATGAGCAGTTCTTC. Protein sequence: CSANAPGLPLYEQFF.

This clonotype was observed a handful of times. The chain joins TRBV7-9 to TRBJ2-4, with 8 bases matching TRBD1. The CDR3 extends over 16 amino acids. From germline, CDR1 is SEHNR and CDR2 FQNEAQ (reference sequence). After removal of 5 bases from V and 0 bases from J, the junction contained 6 bases not matched to a gene. The DNA of the CDR3 is TGTGCCAGCAGCCCTCGGACAGGGTTAGCCAAAAACATTCAGTACTTC. It translates to CASSPRTGLAKNIQYF.

Only a few counts were recorded for this clonotype. The CDR3 coding sequence is TGCGCCAGCAGCGGGTGGGGATCGAACACTGAAGCTTTCTTT. Translation gives CASSGWGSNTEAFF. V is TRBV5-1 and J is TRBJ1-1; D is undetermined. From germline, CDR1 is SGHRS and CDR2 YFSETQ. The CDR3 sequence is 14 residues long. Trimming left V 4 bases short and J 1 base short, with 11 bases between.

The CDR3 reads CASTLASEQFF. For the CDR3, the DNA is TGTGCCAGCACCCTAGCCTCTGAGCAGTTCTTC. The chain carries TRBV6-2 or TRBV6-3 and TRBJ2-1, with D perhaps matching TRBD2 (5 bases). Germline V gives CDR1 MNHEY, CDR2 SVGEGT. V shed 7 bases and J shed 9 bases, with 10 bases lying between them. CDR3 length: 11 residues.

This clonotype was seen only a few times. This chain links TRBV7-9 with TRBJ1-2; the D gene is possibly TRBD1 (5 bases). There are 15 residues in the CDR3. V lost 5 bases, J lost 6 bases, and 19 bases lay in between. From germline, CDR1 is SEHNR and CDR2 FQNEAQ (reference sequence). The CDR3 here is CASSPRGRLFNGYTF. For the CDR3, the DNA is TGTGCCAGCAGCCCGCGGGGGAGGCTTTTCAATGGCTACACCTTC.

The chain carries TRBV7-3 and TRBJ2-5, with D perhaps TRBD1 or TRBD2 (5 bases each). Germline assignment: CDR1 SGHTA and CDR2 FQGTGA. The CDR3 runs 13 residues. V was shortened by 5 bases and J by 2 bases, with 9 bases between the two germline ends. The CDR3, as DNA: TGTGCCAGCAGCCCGGGACCACAAGAGACCCAGTACTTC. Its protein product is CASSPGPQETQYF.

The chain employs TRBV28 and TRBJ2-5, with 7 bases lining up with TRBD1. The germline V gene has CDR1 MDHEN and CDR2 SYDVKM. Trimming at V came to 3 bases and at J to 1 base, leaving 2 bases not matched to a gene. The CDR3 is 14 amino acids. The CDR3 sequence: CASSLWDSQETQYF. CDR3 coding DNA: TGTGCCAGCAGTTTGTGGGACAGCCAAGAGACCCAGTACTTC.

This clonotype was detected a few times. This chain uses TRBV10-3 with TRBJ1-5; 8 bases align to TRBD1. The V gene's germline CDR1 is ENHRY and CDR2 SYGVKD. J gave up 2 bases and V 11 bases, and 8 bases lay outside the gene matches. The CDR3 sequence is 14 residues long. The CDR3 loop reads CAVGTGQGNQPQHF. The CDR3 DNA reads TGTGCCGTGGGGACAGGTCAGGGCAATCAGCCCCAGCATTTT.

V and J are TRBV21-1 and TRBJ2-2; TRBD1 reflects the table's D call only, with no check against the DNA. TRBV21-1 is tagged as a pseudogene. The CDR3 totals 14 residues. Written as DNA, the CDR3 is TGTGCCAGCAGCAACAGGGGAAACACCGGGGAGCTGTTTTTT. Its translation is CASSNRGNTGELFF.

This clonotype was seen more than once but under ten times. The chain has TRBV15 and TRBJ2-3; tentatively, D is TRBD2 (6 bases). This CDR3 contains 16 residues. V lost 3 bases to trimming and J lost 2 bases, with 15 bases between them. CDR1 and CDR2 (germline): LNHNV, YYDKDF (reference sequence). The CDR3 is CATSSSGGQLTDTQYF. DNA of the CDR3: TGTGCCACCAGCAGCTCTGGAGGGCAGCTCACAGATACGCAGTATTTT.

This clonotype was observed a few times. This chain joins TRBV7-9 and TRBJ2-1; 12 positions agree with TRBD2. This CDR3 is 14 amino acids long. Unmatched junction bases numbered 1, after V lost 5 bases and J lost 5 bases. Germline values: CDR1 SEHNR, CDR2 FQNEAQ (reference sequence). CDR3 in amino acids: CASSPSGGDNEQFF. The CDR3, as DNA: TGTGCCAGCAGCCCTAGCGGGGGGGACAATGAGCAGTTCTTC.

The V call is TRBV4-3, the J call TRBJ1-2, with 10 bases lining up with TRBD1. Germline CDR1 and CDR2: LGHNA and YSLEER. CDR3 length equals 18 residues. The V gene end was trimmed by 0 bases and the J gene end by 6 bases; junction bases not matched to a gene: 13. DNA of the CDR3: TGCGCCAGCAGCCAAGAAGAGGTCTGGAGACAGGGGGCCCATGGCTACACCTTC. Translating gives CASSQEEVWRQGAHGYTF.

This clonotype was seen a handful of times. The chain has TRBV6-5 and TRBJ2-1; unclear D gene. The CDR3 runs 14 residues. From germline, CDR1 is MNHEY and CDR2 SVGAGI. V shed 5 bases and J shed 6 bases, with 14 bases lying between them. The CDR3 loop reads CASSPDVAFNEQFF. The CDR3 coding sequence is TGTGCCAGCAGTCCGGACGTAGCCTTCAATGAGCAGTTCTTC.

The chain couples TRBV4-1 to TRBJ2-7, with 9 bases lining up with TRBD1. CDR1 and CDR2 (germline): MGHRA, YSYEKL. This CDR3 is 16 amino acids long. J was trimmed by 1 base and V by 0 bases; bases with no gene match: 4. The DNA of the CDR3 is TGCGCCAGCAGCCAAGATCTCGGGACAGGGTCCTACGAGCAGTACTTC. Amino acid sequence: CASSQDLGTGSYEQYF.

This clonotype was counted a single time. This chain joins TRBV4-3 and TRBJ2-7; no firm D call. This CDR3 spans 15 amino acids. V lost 0 bases and J lost 4, with 13 bases in between. Germline CDR1 reads LGHNA; CDR2 reads YSLEER. The CDR3 loop is CASSQDAQNSYEQYF. The CDR3 DNA sequence: TGCGCCAGCAGCCAAGATGCCCAGAACTCTTACGAGCAGTACTTC.

This clonotype came up a few times. The V and J genes are TRBV18 and TRBJ2-7; D not resolved. V was pared by 6 bases and J by 7 bases, with 16 bases between. This CDR3 comprises 13 residues. The V gene's germline CDR1 is KGHSH and CDR2 LQKENI. This CDR3 is CASSETSVDEQYV. As DNA, the CDR3 is TGTGCCAGCTCCGAGACCTCTGTGGATGAGCAGTACGTC.